These 24 T cell receptor beta chains were all obtained from the same sample, sequenced in a study of cytomegalovirus exposure and HLA in healthy donors. Method: immunoSEQ multiplex PCR; TCRdb's copy keeps in-frame clones and lacks some. The data contain 130,000 to 150,000 clones, 90% to 95% of them singletons. The sequenced sample consisted of PBMCs. These TCRs come from a man younger than 30 in good health and CMV-seronegative.

The rearrangement uses TRBV9 and TRBJ1-2; the D is unclear. There are 11 residues in the CDR3. The germline V and J ends were trimmed by 4 bases and 8 bases, with 9 bases remaining between them. CDR1 is SGDLS and CDR2 is YYNGEE in the germline V gene. CDR3 nucleotides: TGTGCCAGCAGCTCCCGTTTGGGCTACACCTTC. It specifies CASSSRLGYTF.

V gene TRBV11-3 combines with J gene TRBJ2-3; D not certain. Per the germline V gene, CDR1 is SGHNT and CDR2 is YENEEA. CDR3 length equals 11 residues. V lost 8 bases and J lost 4, with 7 bases in between. The CDR3 DNA is TGTGCCAGCCACTCGTCAGATACGCAGTATTTT. Its translation is CASHSSDTQYF.

DNA for the CDR3: TGTGCCATCAGTCCGACAGGGGATGGCTACACCTTC. This gives the protein CAISPTGDGYTF. The chain joins TRBV10-3 to TRBJ1-2; 8 nucleotides agree with TRBD1. V trimming: 5 bases; J trimming: 6 bases; junction bases outside the gene matches: 2. This CDR3 has 12 amino acids. Germline-derived CDR1 and CDR2 are ENHRY and SYGVKD.

The V and J genes are TRBV11-2 and TRBJ1-4, with D perhaps TRBD1 (5 bases). There are 15 residues in the CDR3. The V end was cut by 5 bases, the J end by 3 bases, with 13 bases between. Looked up from germline, CDR1 is SGHAT and CDR2 is FQNNGV. CDR3 in amino acids: CASSPPRAANEKLFF. Here the CDR3 DNA reads TGTGCCAGCAGCCCCCCCAGGGCGGCTAATGAAAAACTGTTTTTT.

The chain is built from TRBV5-1 and TRBJ2-2; D possibly corresponds to TRBD2 (5 bases). Deletions cut 7 bases from V and 6 bases from J, with 13 bases between. Germline assignment: CDR1 SGHRS and CDR2 YFSETQ. CDR3 size: 13 residues. Here the CDR3 DNA reads TGCGCCAGCGGGAACATGCGGGCCGGGGAGCTGTTTTTT. Protein product: CASGNMRAGELFF.

The rearrangement uses TRBV5-1 and TRBJ1-1; D is perhaps TRBD1 (6 bases). Trimming took 3 bases from V and 1 from J, leaving 13 bases between them. The CDR3 spans 15 residues. CDR1 is SGHRS, CDR2 YFSETQ, per germline. The CDR3: CASSWVTGPNTEAFF. CDR3 DNA: TGCGCCAGCAGCTGGGTGACAGGCCCGAACACTGAAGCTTTCTTT.

The chain couples TRBV28 to TRBJ1-2; no firm D call. Germline CDR1 and CDR2: MDHEN and SYDVKM. The CDR3 sequence is 12 residues long. The V end lost 6 bases, the J end lost 4 bases, and 9 bases lay between the germline ends. CDR3 nucleotide sequence: TGTGCCAGCAGGAGGGTTAGCTATGGCTACACCTTC. The encoded protein is CASRRVSYGYTF.

The genes are TRBV10-3 and TRBJ2-3, with TRBD1 matching 8 bases. Germline V gene sequence: CDR1 ENHRY, CDR2 SYGVKD. There are 17 residues in the CDR3. Trimming at V came to 7 bases and at J to 1 base, leaving 13 bases not matched to a gene. CDR3: CAITPGGTPMGTDTQYF. In DNA form, the CDR3 reads TGTGCCATCACCCCAGGGGGCACCCCAATGGGCACAGATACGCAGTATTTT.

The V and J genes are TRBV15 and TRBJ1-4; 10 bases align to TRBD1. V was pared by 3 bases and J by 4 bases, with 2 bases of the junction left unmatched. Germline assignment: CDR1 LNHNV and CDR2 YYDKDF (reference sequence). The CDR3 length is 15 residues. DNA for the CDR3: TGTGCCACCAGCAGGACAGGGGGCAATAATGAAAAACTGTTTTTT. This gives the protein CATSRTGGNNEKLFF. Full variable domain (rest looked up from reference TRBV15 and TRBJ1-4): DAMVIQNPRYQVTQFGKPVTLSCSQTLNHNVMYWYQQKSSQAPKLLFHYYDKDFNNEADTPDNFQSRRPNTSFCFLDIRSPGLGDTAMYLCATSRTGGNNEKLFFGSGTQLSVL.

The rearrangement uses TRBV7-9 and TRBJ2-7; D unresolved. The CDR3 is 13 residues long. Germline CDR1 reads SEHNR; CDR2 reads FQNEAQ (reference sequence). Trimming stripped 0 bases from V and 4 bases from J, with 7 bases between. The CDR3 DNA is TGTGCCAGCAGCTTAGCCCTGACTTACGAGCAGTACTTC. Its protein product is CASSLALTYEQYF.

This chain links TRBV15 with TRBJ2-2; TRBD1 matches 8 bases. Germline V gene lookup returns CDR1 LNHNV and CDR2 YYDKDF (reference sequence). Trimming took 4 bases from V and 6 from J; bases not matched to a gene: 7. The CDR3 has 15 residues. This chain's CDR3 is CATSTGSRGPGELFF. CDR3 bases: TGTGCCACCAGCACCGGGAGCAGGGGGCCCGGGGAGCTGTTTTTT.

The gene calls are TRBV10-3 and TRBJ2-7, with 9 bases that match TRBD2. The CDR3 loop spans 15 amino acids. The junction had 4 bases not matched to a gene; V was cut back by 2 bases and J by 2 bases. Germline assignment: CDR1 ENHRY and CDR2 SYGVKD. The CDR3 DNA is TGTGCCATCAGTGAGAGGGCTAGCGGGGCCTACGAGCAGTACGTC. This translates into CAISERASGAYEQYV.

The chain has TRBV7-9 and TRBJ2-5; TRBD2 agrees at 13 bases. CDR3 length equals 18 residues. Germline values: CDR1 SEHNR, CDR2 FQNEAQ (reference sequence). V gave up 5 bases and J gave up 1 base; unmatched junction bases: 10. The CDR3 reads CASSQGVGLAGSQETQYF. In DNA, the CDR3 is TGTGCCAGCAGCCAAGGGGTGGGACTAGCGGGGTCCCAAGAGACCCAGTACTTC.

The chain couples TRBV9 to TRBJ1-5; TRBD1 matches at 10 bases. Germline CDR1 SGDLS, CDR2 YYNGEE. The trim removed 4 bases at V and 7 bases at J, leaving 8 bases unmatched. The CDR3 runs 15 residues. The CDR3 here is CASSPSGQGGQPQHF. The DNA of the CDR3 is TGTGCCAGCAGCCCCAGTGGACAGGGGGGACAGCCCCAGCATTTT.

The chain uses TRBV5-6 and TRBJ2-7; tentatively, D is TRBD2 (6 bases). Germline V gene data show CDR1 as SGHDT and CDR2 as YYEEEE. V dropped 3 bases and J dropped 0 bases, with 10 bases sitting between them. This CDR3 has 14 amino acids. As DNA, the CDR3 is TGTGCCAGCAGCTCCGGGACTTCCTCCTACGAGCAGTACGTC. This encodes CASSSGTSSYEQYV.

The V gene is TRBV27, the J gene TRBJ1-2, with 7 nucleotides matching TRBD1. Germline trimming cut 2 bases from V and 1 base from J; bases unmatched to any gene: 16. Germline V gene data show CDR1 as MNHEY and CDR2 as SMNVEV (reference sequence). The CDR3 has 19 amino acids. The CDR3 region has the DNA TGTGCCAGCAGTTTACCAGACGGGTTGACAGGGCCCCTTAACTATGGCTACACCTTC. It translates to CASSLPDGLTGPLNYGYTF.

V gene TRBV5-8 combines with J gene TRBJ1-6; D may be TRBD1 (5 bases). This CDR3 comprises 14 residues. V lost 5 bases to trimming and J lost 9 bases, with 15 bases between them. Germline values: CDR1 SGHTS, CDR2 YDEGEE. The CDR3 coding sequence is TGTGCCAGCAGTCAACTGGGGGGGGTTTCACCCCTCCACTTT. Its protein product is CASSQLGGVSPLHF.

This chain connects TRBV19 to TRBJ2-3, with TRBD1 matching 7 bases. The CDR3 loop spans 14 amino acids. The germline CDR1 and CDR2 sequences are LNHDA and SQIVND (reference sequence). V was pared by 8 bases and J by 0 bases, with 5 bases of the junction left unmatched. CDR3 sequence: CASGQDPSTDTQYF. The CDR3 nucleotides read TGTGCCAGTGGACAGGACCCTAGCACAGATACGCAGTATTTT.

J is TRBJ2-1 and V is TRBV9; D is perhaps TRBD2 (5 bases). Trimming shortened V by 4 bases and J by 8 bases, and 10 bases separated the two germline ends. Germline lookup yields CDR1 SGDLS and CDR2 YYNGEE. The CDR3 has 12 amino acids. In DNA, the CDR3 is TGTGCCAGCAGCCCAGAGGGATATGAGCAGTTCTTC. Residues: CASSPEGYEQFF.

This clone was seen just once. The chain links TRBV19 to TRBJ2-2, with a weak D call TRBD1 (5 bases). Germline loops: CDR1 LNHDA, CDR2 SQIVND (reference sequence). CDR3 length: 19 amino acids. The V end lost 7 bases, the J end lost 0 bases, and 24 bases lay between the germline ends. The CDR3 region is CASTSVYAQGIPNTGELFF. The CDR3 DNA reads as TGTGCCAGTACCTCCGTTTACGCGCAGGGAATACCGAACACCGGGGAGCTGTTTTTT.

The rearrangement joins TRBV30 to TRBJ2-5, with 11 bases lining up with TRBD2. V was pared by 2 bases and J by 2 bases, with 4 bases of the junction left unmatched. CDR3 size: 15 residues. CDR1 and CDR2 from the germline V gene are GTSNPN and SVGIG (reference sequence). DNA for the CDR3: TGTGCCTGGAGTACGGGACTAGCGGTACAAGAGACCCAGTACTTC. Amino acids: CAWSTGLAVQETQYF.

The chain employs TRBV19 and TRBJ2-7; 8 nucleotides line up with TRBD2. The J segment lost 2 bases and the V segment lost 2 bases, leaving 5 bases of the junction unmatched. Germline V gene lookup returns CDR1 LNHDA and CDR2 SQIVND (reference sequence). This CDR3 spans 15 amino acids. The CDR3 here is CASSIITSGAYEQYF. Written as DNA, the CDR3 is TGTGCCAGTAGTATAATAACTAGCGGAGCCTACGAGCAGTACTTC.

The chain employs TRBV4-1 and TRBJ2-2; D is unresolved. The CDR3 consists of 12 residues. V gave up 1 base and J gave up 7 bases, with 4 bases separating them. The V gene's germline CDR1 is MGHRA and CDR2 YSYEKL. Written as DNA, the CDR3 is TGCGCCAGCAGCCAAGCCCTCGGGGAGCTGTTTTTT. As protein: CASSQALGELFF.

The CDR3 nucleotides read TGCACCAGCAGCCCCCGGAGTGTGCGAAAGACCTATGGCTACACCTTC. Its protein product is CTSSPRSVRKTYGYTF. The chain recombines TRBV1 with TRBJ1-2. TRBV1 is listed as a pseudogene. The CDR3 spans 16 residues.